These 18 T cell receptor beta chains share one sample of origin, sequenced in a study of post-analysis software for immune sequencing data. Study results and limitations: TRBV segments more frequent in patients than in controls numbered five and included TRBV5-6, TRBV5-1 and TRBV20-1.

Sequencing libraries made from TCR beta cDNA carried unique molecular identifiers. Each CDR3 protein is one row after TCRdb ran MiXCR on the PCR reads. The profile shows around 200,000 distinct CDR3 sequences, approximately 30% of them singletons. Their cognate antigens are unknown. The specimen sequenced was blood. The receptors were gathered from a girl aged 2-17 years with multiple sclerosis.

This clonotype showed up just a few times. The chain combines TRBV12-3 or TRBV12-4 with TRBJ2-6; D possibly corresponds to TRBD2 (5 bases). This CDR3 contains 16 residues. The germline V and J ends were trimmed by 3 bases and 0 bases, with 9 bases remaining between them. The CDR3 sequence: CASSFRGYSGANVLTF. CDR3 bases: TGTGCCAGCAGTTTTCGAGGGTACTCTGGGGCCAACGTCCTGACTTTC.

In its sample, this clonotype was seen many times. CDR3 DNA sequence: TGCAGTGCTAGGGGGAGGTCCTATGGCTACACCTTC. Protein: CSARGRSYGYTF. The chain joins TRBV20-1 to TRBJ1-2; D unresolved. CDR1 and CDR2 (germline): DFQATT, SNEGSKA (reference sequence). This CDR3 region has 12 residues. Trimming removed 3 bases at V and 4 bases at J, with 9 bases between.

This clonotype was seen only a few times. The chain recombines TRBV7-3 with TRBJ2-7, with D possibly being TRBD2 (7 bases). Trimming removed 1 base from V and 3 bases from J, with 13 bases in between. CDR1 is SGHTA, CDR2 FQGTGA, per germline. CDR3 size: 15 residues. CDR3 sequence reads: CASSLRGGGDYEQYF. The CDR3 coding sequence is TGTGCCAGCAGCTTAAGGGGAGGGGGGGACTACGAGCAGTACTTC.

The CDR3 region has the DNA TGCGCCAGCAGCTTGGGAGGGTCGGGAACTAATGAAAAACTGTTTTTT. Encoded protein: CASSLGGSGTNEKLFF. The chain uses TRBV5-1 and TRBJ1-4; no clear D gene. This CDR3 has 16 amino acids. Trimming left V 0 bases short and J 1 base short, with 10 bases between. In germline, CDR1 is SGHRS, CDR2 YFSETQ.

This chain links TRBV20-1 with TRBJ1-2; 8 nucleotides line up with TRBD1. V was pared by 6 bases and J by 8 bases, with 11 bases of the junction left unmatched. Germline assignment: CDR1 DFQATT and CDR2 SNEGSKA (reference sequence). The CDR3 totals 13 residues. The CDR3 is CSAKGQGGFGYTF. The DNA of the CDR3 is TGCAGTGCAAAAGGACAGGGAGGTTTCGGCTACACCTTC.

The chain combines TRBV7-2 with TRBJ1-1, with D uncertain. Trimming removed 4 bases at V and 8 bases at J, with 14 bases between. CDR1 SGHTA and CDR2 FQGNSA come from the germline V gene. The CDR3 runs 13 residues. The DNA of the CDR3 is TGTGCCAGCAGCTCAATAAACACACAGGAAGCTTTCTTT. It codes for CASSSINTQEAFF.

This clonotype was counted at least ten times. The genes are TRBV5-1 and TRBJ1-2; D is unresolved. V lost 4 bases, J lost 4 bases, and 11 bases lay in between. Germline-derived CDR1 and CDR2 are SGHRS and YFSETQ. This CDR3 region has 13 residues. The CDR3 loop is CASSTDASYGYTF. The CDR3 DNA sequence: TGCGCCAGCAGCACGGACGCCAGCTATGGCTACACCTTC.

In this sample, this clonotype turned up many times. This chain links TRBV7-2 with TRBJ2-5; 7 nucleotides line up with TRBD2. Germline CDR1 reads SGHTA; CDR2 reads FQGNSA. This CDR3 spans 14 amino acids. V lost 4 bases, J lost 1 base, and 3 bases stayed unmatched. In DNA, the CDR3 is TGTGCCAGCAGCTGGGGGAGGGTCCAAGAGACCCAGTACTTC. Translated, it gives CASSWGRVQETQYF.

V gene TRBV7-8 combines with J gene TRBJ2-5; no reliable D call. CDR1 and CDR2 from the germline V gene are SGHVS and FQNEAQ. The ends were cut back, 4 bases at V and 3 bases at J, with 6 bases in the middle. The CDR3 covers 12 residues. CDR3 protein: CASSSREETQYF. The CDR3 DNA is TGTGCCAGCAGCTCCCGGGAAGAGACCCAGTACTTC. The full variable domain, its missing parts supplied by reference TRBV7-8 and TRBJ2-5, is GAGVSQSPRYKVAKRGQDVALRCDPISGHVSLFWYQQALGQGPEFLTYFQNEAQLDKSGLPSDRFFAERPEGSVSTLKIQRTQQEDSAVYLCASSSREETQYFGPGTRLLVL.

This clonotype was found many times. This chain joins TRBV7-9 and TRBJ1-6; D gene uncertain. The CDR3 contains 12 residues. Per germline, CDR1 SEHNR and CDR2 FQNEAQ (reference sequence). Trimming pared 5 bases from V and 13 bases from J, leaving 12 bases between. The CDR3 bases are TGTGCCAGCAGCCCCATTGAGGCGCCCCTCCACTTT. It specifies CASSPIEAPLHF.

This CDR3 reads CASSQRIRGGAAEAFF. The CDR3 DNA reads as TGTGCCAGCAGCCAACGGATCAGAGGGGGCGCGGCTGAAGCTTTCTTT. This sequence joins TRBV3-1 and TRBJ1-1, with 7 bases fitting TRBD1. With V trimmed by 2 bases and J by 6 bases, 12 bases remained unmatched. The CDR3 contains 16 residues. Germline lookup yields CDR1 LGHDT and CDR2 YNNKEL (reference sequence).

This clonotype was detected many times. The rearrangement joins TRBV20-1 to TRBJ2-1; D possibly corresponds to TRBD1 (5 bases). Germline assignment: CDR1 DFQATT and CDR2 SNEGSKA (reference sequence). The CDR3 is 13 residues long. V gave up 4 bases and J gave up 9 bases, with 16 bases separating them. In nucleotides, the CDR3 is TGCAGTGCTAACCCTCAGGGCCACGGTGAGCAGTTCTTC. This gives the protein CSANPQGHGEQFF.

This clonotype was counted a single time. The chain carries TRBV5-1 and TRBJ2-1; D tentatively fits TRBD1 or TRBD2 (5 bases each). There are 12 residues in the CDR3. Trimming took 0 bases from V and 12 from J, leaving 10 bases between them. Germline CDR1 reads SGHRS; CDR2 reads YFSETQ. CDR3 bases: TGCGCCAGCAGCTTGGCCGAGGGGAGGCAGTTCTTC. Translated, it gives CASSLAEGRQFF.

This clonotype was found a few times. The rearrangement joins TRBV2 to TRBJ1-4; 9 positions match TRBD1. The CDR3 consists of 14 residues. Germline loops: CDR1 SNHLY, CDR2 FYNNEI. J gave up 7 bases and V 9 bases, and 9 bases lay outside the gene matches. The CDR3 protein is CASASGQGAEKLFF. In DNA form, the CDR3 reads TGTGCCAGTGCATCGGGACAGGGTGCTGAAAAACTGTTTTTT.

On this clonotype: This sequence may be a read error, since a much larger clone differs from it by one base. V usage is TRBV20-1 and J usage is TRBJ2-7; 7 bases line up with TRBD2. CDR3 length equals 15 residues. The germline V gene encodes CDR1 DFQATT and CDR2 SNEGSKA (reference sequence). CDR3 sequence (DNA): TGCAGTACTAGAGATATTGCTAGCGGCCACTACGAGCAGTACTTC. Its translation: CSTRDIASGHYEQYF.

Of note for this clonotype: An end of the junction differs from the germline gene, which may be a read error. The J gene is TRBJ1-6, the V gene TRBV5-1, with 9 bases fitting TRBD1. Germline V gene lookup returns CDR1 SGHRS and CDR2 YFSETQ. This CDR3 has 13 amino acids. CDR3 protein: CASSRTGASPPHF. Written as DNA, the CDR3 is TGCGCCAGCAGCAGGACAGGGGCCTCACCCCCCCACTTT.

Notes on this clonotype: A much larger clone differs by one base, so this may be a read error. Likely a read error: the CDR3 ends without its conserved phenylalanine or tryptophan. This sequence joins TRBV7-2 and TRBJ2-5, with 8 bases lining up with TRBD1. This CDR3 is built from 14 residues. Trimming cost V 3 bases and J 3 bases; bases outside gene matches: 3. Germline-derived CDR1 and CDR2 are SGHTA and FQGNSA. CDR3 sequence (DNA): TGTGCCAGCAGCTTCAGACAGGGGAAAGAGACCCAGTACCTC. It yields the protein CASSFRQGKETQYL.

The chain recombines TRBV5-1 with TRBJ2-2; unclear D gene. The CDR3 has 13 residues. Germline assignment: CDR1 SGHRS and CDR2 YFSETQ. The V end was cut by 0 bases, the J end by 7 bases, with 7 bases between. The CDR3 DNA follows: TGCGCCAGCAGCTTGGGGAGTGGCGGGGAGCTGTTTTTT. Translated: CASSLGSGGELFF. The variable domain in full, completed from reference TRBV5-1 and TRBJ2-2, reads KAGVTQTPRYLIKTRGQQVTLSCSPISGHRSVSWYQQTPGQGLQFLFEYFSETQRNKGNFPGRFSGRQFSNSRSEMNVSTLELGDSALYLCASSLGSGGELFFGEGSRLTVL.